Following are 18 T cell receptor beta chains from one sample sequenced in a study of blood T cell repertoires in COVID-19. Profiled with immunoSEQ multiplex PCR; TCRdb holds only in-frame clones, not every one. Of about 200,000 clones detected, roughly 90% appear once; the ten largest clones hold 2% to 2.5%. Sequencing was performed on PBMCs or T cells enriched from blood (not recorded which). Every receptor here comes from a woman aged 25 to 39 who had recovered from COVID-19.

The genes are TRBV15 and TRBJ1-4, with D uncertain. The CDR3 has 12 amino acids. Germline lookup yields CDR1 LNHNV and CDR2 YYDKDF (reference sequence). Trimming cost V 0 bases and J 10 bases, with 6 bases left between them. The CDR3 here is CATSRDNRKLFF. As DNA, the CDR3 is TGTGCCACCAGCAGAGATAATCGAAAACTGTTTTTT.

The chain recombines TRBV21-1 with TRBJ2-2; the table assigns TRBD1, which was not confirmed against the DNA. TRBV21-1 is assigned pseudogene status. The CDR3 is 16 residues long. This chain's CDR3 is CASSKSSRLNTGELFF. CDR3 DNA sequence: TGTGCCAGCAGCAAAAGTTCCAGGCTGAACACCGGGGAGCTGTTTTTT.

This chain connects TRBV5-4 to TRBJ1-6; 7 bases match TRBD1. The junction had 2 bases not matched to a gene; V was cut back by 4 bases and J by 7 bases. Germline V gene data show CDR1 as SGHNT and CDR2 as YYREEE (reference sequence). The CDR3 consists of 13 residues. The CDR3 is CASSRDSNSPLHF. In DNA, the CDR3 is TGTGCCAGCAGCCGGGACAGCAATTCACCCCTCCACTTT.

The genes are TRBV5-1 and TRBJ2-3; possible D gene TRBD1, 5 bases. This CDR3 is 15 amino acids long. Trimming took off 4 bases at V and 0 bases at J, with 12 bases between the two ends. Germline values: CDR1 SGHRS, CDR2 YFSETQ. CDR3 sequence: CASSTATASTDTQYF. The DNA for the CDR3 is TGCGCCAGCAGCACCGCGACAGCTAGCACAGATACGCAGTATTTT. Based on the CDR3 plus reference TRBV5-1 and TRBJ2-3, the full variable domain is KAGVTQTPRYLIKTRGQQVTLSCSPISGHRSVSWYQQTPGQGLQFLFEYFSETQRNKGNFPGRFSGRQFSNSRSEMNVSTLELGDSALYLCASSTATASTDTQYFGPGTRLTVL.

This chain uses TRBV4-2 with TRBJ2-1, with 8 bases matching TRBD2. The CDR3 contains 19 residues. V shed 4 bases, J shed 0 bases, and the junction held 14 bases outside the gene matches. Germline-derived CDR1 and CDR2 are LGHNA and YNFKEQ. CDR3 sequence (DNA): TGTGCCAGCAGCCGTTCCCTAGCGGGCGAGGCGAGCTCCTACAATGAGCAGTTCTTC. Translated: CASSRSLAGEASSYNEQFF.

The J gene is TRBJ1-4, the V gene TRBV28, with a possible D match to TRBD1 (6 bases). Trimming took off 5 bases at V and 4 bases at J, with 17 bases between the two ends. Per the germline V gene, CDR1 is MDHEN and CDR2 is SYDVKM. This CDR3 has 16 amino acids. The CDR3 DNA is TGTGCCAGCAGTCCCCGGGGGGGCTTGGGTAATGAAAAACTGTTTTTT. It yields the protein CASSPRGGLGNEKLFF.

This clone was recorded a few times. The rearrangement links TRBV7-2 to TRBJ2-1; possibly TRBD1 for D (6 bases). The CDR3 has 15 residues. Trimming took 5 bases from V and 10 from J, leaving 21 bases between them. Germline loops: CDR1 SGHTA, CDR2 FQGNSA. DNA for the CDR3: TGTGCCAGCAGCCTATCGTGGGGGCCTTTGAAGGAGCAGTTCTTC. Translated, it gives CASSLSWGPLKEQFF.

The chain combines TRBV30 with TRBJ2-3, with 8 bases lining up with TRBD2. The germline V gene encodes CDR1 GTSNPN and CDR2 SVGIG (reference sequence). The CDR3 length is 17 residues. V gave up 4 bases and J gave up 2 bases; unmatched junction bases: 14. CDR3 coding DNA: TGTGCCTGGACCCCCAGAGTATTAGCGGGAATCACAGATACGCAGTATTTT. It codes for CAWTPRVLAGITDTQYF.

V usage is TRBV18 and J usage is TRBJ2-1, with a possible D match to TRBD2 (5 bases). V lost 6 bases and J lost 0, with 15 bases in between. The CDR3 is 16 amino acids. From germline, CDR1 is KGHSH and CDR2 LQKENI. CDR3 region: CASSSGIGSSYNEQFF. The CDR3, as DNA: TGTGCCAGCTCCTCTGGTATAGGGAGCTCCTACAATGAGCAGTTCTTC. Drawing the rest from reference TRBV18 and TRBJ2-1, the complete variable domain is NAGVMQNPRHLVRRRGQEARLRCSPMKGHSHVYWYRQLPEEGLKFMVYLQKENIIDESGMPKERFSAEFPKEGPSILRIQQVVRGDSAAYFCASSSGIGSSYNEQFFGPGTRLTVL.

J is TRBJ2-1 and V is TRBV25-1; a possible D gene is TRBD2 (5 bases). V was trimmed by 4 bases and J by 8 bases, leaving 12 bases between them. Germline V gene data show CDR1 as MGHDK and CDR2 as SYGVNS. This CDR3 is 13 amino acids long. The CDR3 region has the DNA TGTGCCAGCAGTGGAATTTTGAGGGATGAGCAGTTCTTC. This encodes CASSGILRDEQFF.

This clone was seen repeatedly, ten times or more. The chain employs TRBV6-5 and TRBJ2-1; TRBD1 aligns across 9 bases. Trimming at V came to 6 bases and at J to 8 bases, leaving 5 bases not matched to a gene. The CDR3 is made up of 13 amino acids. CDR1 and CDR2 from the germline V gene are MNHEY and SVGAGI. The CDR3: CASRTGGMYEQFF. The CDR3 region has the DNA TGTGCCAGCAGGACAGGGGGGATGTATGAGCAGTTCTTC.

V is TRBV19 and J is TRBJ1-2, with a tentative D call TRBD1 (6 bases). CDR1 is LNHDA and CDR2 is SQIVND in the germline V gene (reference sequence). Trimming removed 5 bases at V and 5 bases at J, with 18 bases between. This CDR3 spans 15 amino acids. CDR3 nucleotides: TGTGCCAGTAGTCCTCAGACAGGAAAAGTTTATGGCTACACCTTC. It encodes CASSPQTGKVYGYTF.

This clone appeared a single time. The rearrangement joins TRBV28 to TRBJ2-1; 9 bases align to TRBD1. V was pared by 2 bases and J by 9 bases, with 8 bases of the junction left unmatched. The germline V gene encodes CDR1 MDHEN and CDR2 SYDVKM. This CDR3 comprises 15 residues. CDR3 loop: CASSLEDRGFVEQFF. For the CDR3, the DNA is TGTGCCAGCAGTTTAGAGGACAGGGGTTTTGTTGAGCAGTTCTTC.

This clone occurred a few times. The chain carries TRBV5-6 and TRBJ2-7; no definite D call. V was trimmed by 2 bases and J by 2 bases, leaving 8 bases between them. The CDR3 has 13 amino acids. The germline gives CDR1 SGHDT, CDR2 YYEEEE. The chain's CDR3 is CASSFSRTYEQYF. The DNA of the CDR3 is TGTGCCAGCAGCTTTTCCAGAACCTACGAGCAGTACTTC.

The genes are TRBV2 and TRBJ2-7; 8 positions match TRBD1. The CDR3 extends over 13 amino acids. Germline CDR1 SNHLY, CDR2 FYNNEI. The ends lost 8 bases at V and 1 base at J; junction bases unmatched: 4. The CDR3 region has the DNA TGTGCCAGCCGGGACAGGCCGTCCTACGAGCAGTACTTC. This encodes CASRDRPSYEQYF.

This clone came up once. The gene calls are TRBV6-4 and TRBJ2-3, with 11 positions matching TRBD2. The junction had 5 bases not matched to a gene; V was cut back by 5 bases and J by 4 bases. The CDR3 consists of 15 residues. Germline V CDR1 and CDR2: MRHNA, SNTAGT. In DNA, the CDR3 is TGTGCCAGCAGTAGTAGCGGGGGGGCCCCAGATACGCAGTATTTT. Residues: CASSSSGGAPDTQYF.

The table lists this clone with a count of one. The chain uses TRBV9 and TRBJ2-2; 8 positions match TRBD2. Germline loops: CDR1 SGDLS, CDR2 YYNGEE. The CDR3 length is 17 residues. J gave up 1 base and V 5 bases, and 10 bases lay outside the gene matches. CDR3 amino acids: CASRGSGNSRNTGELFF. As DNA, the CDR3 is TGTGCCAGCAGAGGTAGCGGGAATTCAAGGAACACCGGGGAGCTGTTTTTT.

The rearrangement uses TRBV4-3 and TRBJ2-7, with D possibly being TRBD2 (6 bases). Germline V gene data show CDR1 as LGHNA and CDR2 as YSLEER. CDR3 size: 15 residues. V was trimmed by 0 bases and J by 4 bases, leaving 13 bases between them. The CDR3 here is CASSQDPQLAYEQYF. CDR3 DNA sequence: TGCGCCAGCAGCCAAGACCCCCAACTAGCATACGAGCAGTACTTC.